One and the same sample provided the 22 T cell receptor beta chains below, sequenced in a study of cytomegalovirus exposure and HLA in healthy donors. The PCR ran on 60 Vbeta and 13 Jbeta primers. Here immunoSEQ multiplex PCR was the method, and the copy in TCRdb shows in-frame clones only, minus some. The repertoire holds about 170,000 clones, 85% seen once, with more than 2% in the top ten. Sequencing used PBMCs. These receptors originate from a man younger than 30 in good health and CMV-seropositive.

This clone was seen a handful of times. The CDR3 coding sequence is TGTGCCAGCTCACCCCCGAACAGGTTTGAAAAACTGTTTTTT. Protein product: CASSPPNRFEKLFF. The rearrangement uses TRBV18 and TRBJ1-4; tentatively, D is TRBD1 (5 bases). This CDR3 has 14 residues. The V end lost 3 bases, the J end lost 7 bases, and 12 bases lay between the germline ends. Germline lookup yields CDR1 KGHSH and CDR2 LQKENI. Based on the CDR3 plus reference TRBV18 and TRBJ1-4, the full variable domain is NAGVMQNPRHLVRRRGQEARLRCSPMKGHSHVYWYRQLPEEGLKFMVYLQKENIIDESGMPKERFSAEFPKEGPSILRIQQVVRGDSAAYFCASSPPNRFEKLFFGSGTQLSVL.

The rearrangement links TRBV18 to TRBJ1-1; no definite D call. Germline CDR1 KGHSH, CDR2 LQKENI. Trimming pared 3 bases from V and 0 bases from J, leaving 11 bases between. The CDR3 consists of 15 residues. This CDR3 reads CASSPVLLLNTEAFF. The DNA of the CDR3 is TGTGCCAGCTCACCCGTACTGCTTCTGAACACTGAAGCTTTCTTT.

The chain carries TRBV7-9 and TRBJ1-5, with D possibly being TRBD1 (6 bases). Per the germline V gene, CDR1 is SEHNR and CDR2 is FQNEAQ (reference sequence). The CDR3 is made up of 13 amino acids. V shed 0 bases and J shed 7 bases, with 7 bases lying between them. The DNA of the CDR3 is TGTGCCAGCAGCTTAGCAGGACAGCAGCCCCAGCATTTT. As protein: CASSLAGQQPQHF. Filled out from reference TRBV7-9 and TRBJ1-5, the complete variable domain reads DTGVSQNPRHKITKRGQNVTFRCDPISEHNRLYWYRQTLGQGPEFLTYFQNEAQLEKSRLLSDRFSAERPKGSFSTLEIQRTEQGDSAMYLCASSLAGQQPQHFGDGTRLSIL.

The gene calls are TRBV5-4 and TRBJ2-7; 9 nucleotides match TRBD2. Germline CDR1 is SGHNT and CDR2 is YYREEE (reference sequence). The length of the CDR3 is 15 residues. V dropped 0 bases and J dropped 3; count of bases not matched to a gene: 4. The CDR3 region is CASSLEASGNYEQYF. CDR3 DNA sequence: TGTGCCAGCAGCTTGGAAGCTAGCGGGAACTACGAGCAGTACTTC.

This clone is labeled as medium-sized. V is TRBV21-1 and J is TRBJ2-6; TRBD1, as called in the table, went unchecked against the DNA. TRBV21-1 is a pseudogene segment. The CDR3 has 16 amino acids. The CDR3 reads CASSTEQDSGANVLTF. The CDR3 DNA is TGTGCCAGCAGCACAGAACAGGACTCTGGGGCCAACGTCCTGACTTTC.

The J gene is TRBJ2-1, the V gene TRBV20-1; unclear D gene. Germline CDR1 is DFQATT and CDR2 is SNEGSKA (reference sequence). CDR3 size: 11 residues. With 4 bases removed from V and 10 bases from J, the gap between germline ends came to 11 bases. CDR3 sequence: CSATPVIEQFF. In nucleotides, the CDR3 is TGCAGTGCTACCCCAGTCATCGAGCAGTTCTTC.

V is TRBV11-2 and J is TRBJ2-3; the D gene is possibly TRBD2 (6 bases). This CDR3 comprises 14 residues. The germline V and J ends were trimmed by 7 bases and 4 bases, with 15 bases remaining between them. CDR1 SGHAT and CDR2 FQNNGV come from the germline V gene. CDR3 loop: CASTPATRADTQYF. The CDR3 DNA reads as TGTGCCAGCACCCCCGCGACTAGAGCAGATACGCAGTATTTT.

In this sample, this clone turned up once. The chain links TRBV5-6 to TRBJ2-4; D gene ambiguous. V was shortened by 6 bases and J by 9 bases, with 19 bases between the two germline ends. CDR3 size: 14 residues. In germline, CDR1 is SGHDT, CDR2 YYEEEE. The chain's CDR3 is CASTLGLGLGIQYF. CDR3 DNA sequence: TGTGCCAGCACCCTTGGGCTGGGCTTGGGCATTCAGTACTTC.

The chain uses TRBV18 and TRBJ1-1; TRBD1 might be the D (5 bases). The germline gives CDR1 KGHSH, CDR2 LQKENI. Trimming left V 3 bases short and J 0 bases short, with 11 bases between. The CDR3 is 15 residues long. The CDR3 DNA sequence: TGTGCCAGCTCACCTAGCAGGGATATGAACACTGAAGCTTTCTTT. Translation gives CASSPSRDMNTEAFF.

CDR3 nucleotide sequence: TGTGCCAGCAGCCCCCTGGGGTCGGGAGTTAATGAAAAACTGTTTTTT. Its protein product is CASSPLGSGVNEKLFF. The chain recombines TRBV7-9 with TRBJ1-4, with unresolved D. This CDR3 region has 16 residues. Trimming removed 5 bases from V and 4 bases from J, with 17 bases in between. In germline, CDR1 is SEHNR, CDR2 FQNEAQ (reference sequence).

This chain joins TRBV6-7 and TRBJ2-7; TRBD1 agrees at 9 bases. TRBV6-7 is given ORF status, its function remaining uncertain. V lost 7 bases and J lost 0; bases outside the gene matches: 10. This CDR3 region has 16 residues. This CDR3 reads CASTTGDRGVSYEQYF. The CDR3 nucleotides are TGTGCCAGCACCACGGGAGACAGGGGGGTCTCCTACGAGCAGTACTTC.

This clone appeared a few times. This chain links TRBV5-5 with TRBJ1-1, with 7 bases aligning to TRBD1. Losses at the gene ends were 0 bases for V and 6 bases for J; bases not matched to a gene: 8. The germline V gene has CDR1 SGHKS and CDR2 YYEKEE (reference sequence). The CDR3 has 15 amino acids. CDR3 DNA sequence: TGTGCCAGCAGCTTGGAGGCAGGGGGTTATTCTGAAGCTTTCTTT. Translation gives CASSLEAGGYSEAFF.

This chain links TRBV7-8 with TRBJ1-3, with unresolved D. V lost 3 bases, J lost 0 bases, and 18 bases lay in between. The CDR3 length is 18 residues. Germline V gene sequence: CDR1 SGHVS, CDR2 FQNEAQ. CDR3 amino acids: CASSFGFGAVASGNTIYF. In DNA, the CDR3 is TGTGCCAGCAGCTTTGGGTTTGGCGCGGTGGCCTCTGGAAACACCATATATTTT.

This rearrangement joins TRBV12-2 to TRBJ1-4; the D segment call TRBD1 is taken from the table without a DNA check. TRBV12-2 is flagged as a pseudogene. CDR3 size: 18 residues. This CDR3 is CASRPPGDGRGTNEKLFF. DNA of the CDR3: TGTGCAAGTCGTCCACCAGGGGATGGGAGAGGAACTAATGAAAAACTGTTTTTT.

This chain links TRBV9 with TRBJ2-5, with D perhaps TRBD2 (5 bases). From germline, CDR1 is SGDLS and CDR2 YYNGEE. Trimming left V 2 bases short and J 5 bases short, with 10 bases between. The CDR3 has 13 residues. CDR3 protein: CASSVWESETQYF. In DNA form, the CDR3 reads TGTGCCAGCAGCGTGTGGGAGTCGGAGACCCAGTACTTC.

The rearrangement uses TRBV29-1 and TRBJ1-1; TRBD1 is a possible D gene (6 bases). The CDR3 has 12 residues. Germline V gene data show CDR1 as SQVTM and CDR2 as ANQGSEA. The V end lost 7 bases, the J end lost 0 bases, and 9 bases lay between the germline ends. The CDR3 here is CSGGHLNTEAFF. DNA for the CDR3: TGCAGCGGGGGACACTTGAACACTGAAGCTTTCTTT.

The V gene is TRBV7-2, the J gene TRBJ2-1; TRBD1 aligns across 9 bases. CDR1 and CDR2 (germline): SGHTA, FQGNSA. V gave up 1 base and J gave up 7 bases; unmatched junction bases: 8. The CDR3 spans 16 residues. DNA of the CDR3: TGTGCCAGCAGCTTAGGCGGGACAGGGATTGGTAATGAGCAGTTCTTC. Translation: CASSLGGTGIGNEQFF. The full variable domain, in which reference TRBV7-2 and TRBJ2-1 provide the parts outside the CDR3, is GAGVSQSPSNKVTEKGKDVELRCDPISGHTALYWYRQSLGQGLEFLIYFQGNSAPDKSGLPSDRFSAERTGGSVSTLTIQRTQQEDSAVYLCASSLGGTGIGNEQFFGPGTRLTVL.

The chain recombines TRBV7-2 with TRBJ2-3, with 9 bases lining up with TRBD2. V gave up 6 bases and J gave up 6 bases; unmatched junction bases: 7. This CDR3 is 14 amino acids long. The germline gives CDR1 SGHTA, CDR2 FQGNSA. This CDR3 is CASSYSGGTDTQYF. The CDR3 DNA follows: TGTGCCAGCAGTTATAGCGGGGGTACGGATACGCAGTATTTT.

The rearrangement joins TRBV11-3 to TRBJ2-5, with 10 bases aligning to TRBD2. The CDR3 is 14 residues long. The germline gives CDR1 SGHNT, CDR2 YENEEA. The V gene end was trimmed by 5 bases and the J gene end by 6 bases; junction bases not matched to a gene: 6. In nucleotides, the CDR3 is TGTGCCAGCAGCCAAAGCGGGAGGGGTCAGACCCAGTACTTC. Translated, it gives CASSQSGRGQTQYF.

V gene TRBV27 combines with J gene TRBJ2-1; D perhaps matches TRBD1 (5 bases). Looked up from germline, CDR1 is MNHEY and CDR2 is SMNVEV (reference sequence). The germline V and J ends were trimmed by 3 bases and 9 bases, with 18 bases remaining between them. CDR3 length: 15 amino acids. The DNA for the CDR3 is TGTGCCAGCAGTTTCAGGGAAGGTCGGTATGGTGAGCAGTTCTTC. Its translation is CASSFREGRYGEQFF.

This clone was seen more than once but under ten times. The V call is TRBV9, the J call TRBJ2-3; no clear D gene. Trimming cost V 0 bases and J 0 bases, with 11 bases left between them. The CDR3 has 16 residues. Germline assignment: CDR1 SGDLS and CDR2 YYNGEE. The CDR3 DNA reads as TGTGCCAGCAGCGTAGTAGATCTACCTAGCACAGATACGCAGTATTTT. This codes for CASSVVDLPSTDTQYF. Using reference TRBV9 and TRBJ2-3 for the parts outside the CDR3, the full variable domain is DSGVTQTPKHLITATGQRVTLRCSPRSGDLSVYWYQQSLDQGLQFLIQYYNGEERAKGNILERFSAQQFPDLHSELNLSSLELGDSALYFCASSVVDLPSTDTQYFGPGTRLTVL.

The chain has TRBV11-2 and TRBJ1-6; D unclear. This CDR3 is 14 amino acids long. The V gene lost 5 bases and the J gene lost 5 bases, with 10 bases spanning the gap. CDR1 and CDR2 from the germline V gene are SGHAT and FQNNGV. The CDR3 loop is CASSANGDNSPLHF. In DNA, the CDR3 is TGTGCCAGCAGCGCCAACGGGGATAATTCACCCCTCCACTTT.